This TCR beta chain appears in the sequencing data of a study of shared T cell receptors in the human thymus. Profiling relied on immunoSEQ multiplex PCR, and the TCRdb table lists in-frame clones only, not all of them. The profile shows some 700,000 clones, 70% to 90% of them singletons. The length of the CDR3 is 16 residues. Germline CDR1 is SEHNR and CDR2 is FQNEAQ (reference sequence). The V gene lost 3 bases and the J gene lost 6 bases, with 18 bases spanning the gap. The data also belong to a second study, concerning human thymus T cells.

This sequence was found in a girl under two years old with a congenital heart defect. The source material was thymocytes. The rearrangement links TRBV7-9 to TRBJ2-1; weak D call: TRBD2 (6 bases). CDR3 nucleotide sequence: TGTGCCAGCAGCTTCCGCCCGTCTGGCGGGGTCAATGAGCAGTTCTTC. This codes for CASSFRPSGGVNEQFF.